This TCR beta chain was sequenced in a study of T cell changes during pregnancy in multiple sclerosis. CDR3 length: 14 amino acids. The V gene lost 5 bases and the J gene lost 7 bases, with 12 bases spanning the gap. Germline assignment: CDR1 SGHVS and CDR2 FQNEAQ. The table came from immunoSEQ multiplex PCR; TCRdb's copy has only in-frame clones and leaves some out. The sample shows approximately 85,000 clones, roughly 92% of them seen only once. The receptor comes from a female donor with multiple sclerosis, enrolled in a pregnancy study. The sample consisted of peripheral blood, taken in the first trimester of pregnancy. This sequence joins TRBV7-8 and TRBJ1-6, with D perhaps TRBD1 (5 bases). CDR3 amino acids: CASSLLGGNSPLHF. The DNA of the CDR3 is TGTGCCAGCAGCCTTCTTGGGGGGAATTCACCCCTCCACTTT.